The entry below describes one T cell receptor beta chain. No antigen is known for it. The authors reverse transcribed 0.5 to 1 ug RNA with random hexamers. Via MiXCR, TCRdb re-called the immunoSEQ multiplex PCR reads, giving one row per CDR3 protein. The table includes 160,000 or so distinct CDR3 sequences, roughly 95% detected once. The record originates from a study of CD8 T cells in Susac syndrome. Whole-study findings and limits: In its TCR sequencing and HLA analysis, the study acknowledged that the number of individuals was relatively small.

This CDR3 region has 13 residues. Germline assignment: CDR1 LGHNT and CDR2 FRNRAP. The germline V and J ends were trimmed by 5 bases and 5 bases, with 9 bases remaining between them. CD8+ and CD4+ T cells from blood underwent TCR beta sequencing, which was carried out in a high-throughput format. The sequence was collected from a human donor with multiple sclerosis. V is TRBV12-5 and J is TRBJ1-4; no clear D. The sequencing sample was made of CD4+ T cells from PBMCs. The CDR3 DNA is TGTGCTAGTGGTCGGACGGTGAATGAAAAACTGTTTTTT. It specifies CASGRTVNEKLFF.